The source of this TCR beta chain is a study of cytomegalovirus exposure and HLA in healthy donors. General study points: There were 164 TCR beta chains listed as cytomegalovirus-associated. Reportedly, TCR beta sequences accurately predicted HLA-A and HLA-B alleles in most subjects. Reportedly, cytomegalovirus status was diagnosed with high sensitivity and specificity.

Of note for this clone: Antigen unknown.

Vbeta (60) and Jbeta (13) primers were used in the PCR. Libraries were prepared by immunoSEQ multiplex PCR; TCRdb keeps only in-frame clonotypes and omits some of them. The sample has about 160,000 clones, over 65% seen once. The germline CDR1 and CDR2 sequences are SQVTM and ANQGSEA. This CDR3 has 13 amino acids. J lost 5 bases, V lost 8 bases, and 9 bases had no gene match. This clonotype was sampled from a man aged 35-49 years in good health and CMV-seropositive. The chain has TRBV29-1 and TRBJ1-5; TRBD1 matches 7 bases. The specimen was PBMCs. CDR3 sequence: CSITTGDYQPQHF. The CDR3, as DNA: TGCAGCATCACTACAGGGGATTATCAGCCCCAGCATTTT. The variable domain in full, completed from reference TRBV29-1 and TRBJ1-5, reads SAVISQKPSRDICQRGTSLTIQCQVDSQVTMMFWYRQQPGQSLTLIATANQGSEATYESGFVIDKFPISRPNLTFSTLTVSNMSPEDSSIYLCSITTGDYQPQHFGDGTRLSIL.